The 28 T cell receptor beta chains below were found in one sample sequenced in a study of OX40 agonist ivuxolimab in advanced cancers. The method was immunoSEQ multiplex PCR; TCRdb's version includes in-frame clones alone and lacks a portion of them. This sample has tens of thousands of clones, with more than 85% found just once. The sample consisted of CD4+ or CD8+ T cells sorted from blood, taken in a trial of the OX40 agonist ivuxolimab. The receptors shown here come from an adult with an advanced solid tumor such as melanoma, head and neck, liver or kidney cancer.

The chain links TRBV27 to TRBJ1-4, with 7 bases aligning to TRBD1. The trim removed 2 bases at V and 11 bases at J, leaving 8 bases unmatched. CDR3 size: 14 residues. Germline V CDR1 and CDR2: MNHEY, SMNVEV (reference sequence). The CDR3 is CASSLGRAGGKLFF. The CDR3 nucleotides read TGTGCCAGCAGTTTAGGTCGGGCAGGGGGGAAACTGTTTTTT.

This clone was observed a single time. The chain couples TRBV21-1 to TRBJ2-1. TRBV21-1 is tagged as a pseudogene. The CDR3 loop spans 17 amino acids. The CDR3 sequence is CASSKGHPISSYNEQFF. The CDR3 DNA sequence: TGTGCCAGCAGCAAAGGCCACCCGATAAGCTCCTACAATGAGCAGTTCTTC.

The J gene is TRBJ2-5, the V gene TRBV5-6, with a possible D match to TRBD2 (6 bases). Deletions cut 3 bases from V and 1 base from J, with 19 bases between. From germline, CDR1 is SGHDT and CDR2 YYEEEE. This CDR3 region has 17 residues. CDR3 nucleotides: TGTGCCAGCAGCTCGGGACTGGCGGCAATAACCCAAGAGACCCAGTACTTC. Translation gives CASSSGLAAITQETQYF.

The genes are TRBV6-6 and TRBJ2-1; D ambiguous. The CDR3 consists of 13 residues. The germline CDR1 and CDR2 sequences are MNHNY and SVGAGI (reference sequence). V was clipped by 0 bases and J by 5 bases, with 5 bases between them. The CDR3 region has the DNA TGTGCCAGCAGTTACTCGAAAGACAATGAGCAGTTCTTC. Residues: CASSYSKDNEQFF.

The sample holds one count of this clone. The gene calls are TRBV5-4 and TRBJ1-1, with 7 bases lining up with TRBD1. Germline V gene lookup returns CDR1 SGHNT and CDR2 YYREEE (reference sequence). The CDR3 length is 15 residues. V shed 4 bases, J shed 4 bases, and the junction held 10 bases outside the gene matches. The CDR3: CASSLPRQGATEAFF. Here the CDR3 DNA reads TGTGCCAGCAGCCTTCCAAGACAGGGAGCCACTGAAGCTTTCTTT.

This sequence joins TRBV7-6 and TRBJ2-1; no definite D call. Germline values: CDR1 SGHVS, CDR2 FNYEAQ. With 4 bases removed from V and 0 bases from J, the gap between germline ends came to 13 bases. The CDR3 length is 16 residues. The CDR3 DNA reads as TGTGCCAGCAGCTCCTCAAGGGCGGACTCCTACAATGAGCAGTTCTTC. It translates to CASSSSRADSYNEQFF.

The J gene is TRBJ2-5, the V gene TRBV7-8, with TRBD1 identical over 7 bases. The germline gives CDR1 SGHVS, CDR2 FQNEAQ. The CDR3 sequence is 14 residues long. The trim removed 1 base at V and 4 bases at J, leaving 3 bases unmatched. CDR3 protein: CASSLVTGRETQYF. The CDR3 DNA reads as TGTGCCAGCAGCTTAGTGACAGGGAGAGAGACCCAGTACTTC.

The CDR3 DNA reads as TGTGCCAGCAGACCACCAGGGGCGGGAGGGTACGAGCAGTACTTC. Translated: CASRPPGAGGYEQYF. The V gene is TRBV6-5, the J gene TRBJ2-7; 9 bases align to TRBD2. Trimming took 6 bases from V and 4 from J; bases not matched to a gene: 10. Germline V CDR1 and CDR2: MNHEY, SVGAGI. The CDR3 runs to 15 residues.

This clone appeared once. V is TRBV7-2 and J is TRBJ2-3; D is uncertain. Germline V gene data show CDR1 as SGHTA and CDR2 as FQGNSA. This CDR3 is built from 18 residues. V lost 0 bases and J 1 base, leaving 17 bases between the germline ends. The CDR3 nucleotides are TGTGCCAGCAGCTTAGCGAGTTCCCCTAACTCGGGCACAGATACGCAGTATTTT. This gives the protein CASSLASSPNSGTDTQYF.

The chain employs TRBV10-3 and TRBJ1-1, with D possibly matching TRBD1 (5 bases). The CDR3 has 14 residues. V dropped 6 bases and J dropped 3 bases, with 14 bases sitting between them. Looked up from germline, CDR1 is ENHRY and CDR2 is SYGVKD. The CDR3 region is CAIRTVHGDTEAFF. The CDR3 region has the DNA TGTGCCATCAGGACAGTTCATGGGGACACTGAAGCTTTCTTT.

This sequence joins TRBV6-5 and TRBJ2-7; 7 bases agree with TRBD1. The CDR3 is 15 amino acids. The V segment lost 5 bases and the J segment 4 bases; nucleotides outside the gene matches: 11. Germline V CDR1 and CDR2: MNHEY, SVGAGI. The CDR3, as DNA: TGTGCCAGCAGTACCCCCTTAGGGGGCGAGTACGAGCAGTACTTC. This encodes CASSTPLGGEYEQYF.

The rearrangement uses TRBV7-8 and TRBJ2-7, with 7 bases that match TRBD1. The CDR3 runs to 15 residues. The germline CDR1 and CDR2 sequences are SGHVS and FQNEAQ. The V segment lost 5 bases and the J segment 3 bases; nucleotides outside the gene matches: 10. The CDR3 coding sequence is TGTGCCAGCAGCCCCCAGGACAGGACACACTACGAGCAGTACTTC. Translating gives CASSPQDRTHYEQYF.

This clone has only a few counts. The CDR3 DNA is TGCGCCAGCAGCGCCGACTGGGGCGGTTCACCCCTCCACTTT. As protein: CASSADWGGSPLHF. The V and J genes are TRBV5-1 and TRBJ1-6; tentative D call: TRBD1 (5 bases). The V end was cut by 4 bases, the J end by 9 bases, with 14 bases between. The CDR3 covers 14 residues. Germline-derived CDR1 and CDR2 are SGHRS and YFSETQ.

This clone was seen just once. The V call is TRBV27, the J call TRBJ2-3; 14 positions agree with TRBD2. Germline CDR1 is MNHEY and CDR2 is SMNVEV (reference sequence). V was clipped by 0 bases and J by 5 bases; unmatched bases: 10. The CDR3 runs to 19 residues. CDR3 DNA: TGTGCCAGCAGTTTATCCCGACTAGCGGGAGGGCGAGGGATAGATACGCAGTATTTT. The encoded protein is CASSLSRLAGGRGIDTQYF.

The chain joins TRBV4-1 to TRBJ1-4; D perhaps matches TRBD1 (5 bases). The CDR3 has 14 amino acids. Germline assignment: CDR1 MGHRA and CDR2 YSYEKL. The V end lost 1 base, the J end lost 7 bases, and 10 bases lay between the germline ends. CDR3 nucleotides: TGCGCCAGCAGCCAAGGATACAGGAGTGAAAAACTGTTTTTT. Its translation: CASSQGYRSEKLFF.

The J gene is TRBJ2-7, the V gene TRBV6-5; 10 bases align to TRBD2. Germline trimming cut 6 bases from V and 2 bases from J; bases unmatched to any gene: 4. This CDR3 region has 14 residues. Germline V gene sequence: CDR1 MNHEY, CDR2 SVGAGI. Here the CDR3 DNA reads TGTGCCAGCAGCCTAGCGGGAGTTGCCTACGAGCAGTACTTC. Protein product: CASSLAGVAYEQYF.

J is TRBJ1-5 and V is TRBV2, with unresolved D. Deletions cut 5 bases from V and 2 bases from J, with 13 bases between. The CDR3 loop spans 15 amino acids. Germline CDR1 reads SNHLY; CDR2 reads FYNNEI. CDR3 nucleotide sequence: TGTGCCAGCAGTTCCGAAAGGTCGGGCAATCAGCCCCAGCATTTT. Translated, it gives CASSSERSGNQPQHF.

This clone was seen once. The CDR3 region has the DNA TGTGCCAGTAGTACAATACAGGGGTTATGGGATACGCAGTATTTT. Its translation: CASSTIQGLWDTQYF. V and J are TRBV19 and TRBJ2-3; 7 nucleotides agree with TRBD1. This CDR3 contains 15 residues. The J segment lost 6 bases and the V segment lost 4 bases, leaving 10 bases of the junction unmatched. Per germline, CDR1 LNHDA and CDR2 SQIVND (reference sequence).

The chain combines TRBV4-2 with TRBJ2-2, with 10 bases that match TRBD2. There are 18 residues in the CDR3. The V gene end was trimmed by 2 bases and the J gene end by 0 bases; junction bases not matched to a gene: 6. Germline V gene sequence: CDR1 LGHNA, CDR2 YNFKEQ. CDR3 loop: CASSQYGLAGANTGELFF. Here the CDR3 DNA reads TGTGCCAGCAGCCAATATGGCCTAGCGGGAGCGAACACCGGGGAGCTGTTTTTT.

This clone was recorded only once. The chain uses TRBV5-4 and TRBJ2-2; TRBD1 is a possible D gene (6 bases). Per the germline V gene, CDR1 is SGHNT and CDR2 is YYREEE (reference sequence). This CDR3 has 17 amino acids. V was trimmed by 2 bases and J by 6 bases, leaving 20 bases between them. The chain's CDR3 is CASSFFRQQGGAGELFF. The CDR3 DNA sequence: TGTGCCAGCAGCTTCTTTCGTCAACAGGGTGGTGCCGGGGAGCTGTTTTTT.

V usage is TRBV7-6 and J usage is TRBJ2-7, with 10 bases aligning to TRBD2. Germline V gene sequence: CDR1 SGHVS, CDR2 FNYEAQ. This CDR3 has 15 residues. Trimming at V came to 4 bases and at J to 1 base, leaving 4 bases not matched to a gene. The CDR3 protein is CASSSRTSGSYEQYF. In DNA form, the CDR3 reads TGTGCCAGCAGCTCTCGGACTAGCGGTTCCTACGAGCAGTACTTC.

This clone was seen only once. This chain joins TRBV7-2 and TRBJ1-1; 11 bases line up with TRBD1. The CDR3 has 18 amino acids. The V and J ends lost 5 bases and 0 bases, in that order; junction bases with no gene match: 11. Germline CDR1 is SGHTA and CDR2 is FQGNSA. The CDR3 region has the DNA TGTGCCAGCAGCCCCAAGGACAGGGGGCACACCTTGAACACTGAAGCTTTCTTT. This encodes CASSPKDRGHTLNTEAFF.

V and J are TRBV14 and TRBJ2-5; TRBD2 matches 8 bases. The CDR3 is 18 amino acids. The V segment lost 1 base and the J segment 5 bases; nucleotides outside the gene matches: 15. Germline-derived CDR1 and CDR2 are SGHDN and FVKESK. The CDR3 here is CASSQASGGSPRRETQYF. As DNA, the CDR3 is TGTGCCAGCAGCCAAGCGTCGGGAGGGAGCCCAAGAAGGGAGACCCAGTACTTC.

The gene calls are TRBV1 and TRBJ2-1; the tabulated D call, TRBD2, remains unverified against the DNA. TRBV1 is deemed a pseudogene. This CDR3 has 17 residues. CDR3 DNA sequence: TGCACCAGCAGCCAAGGCGAGACTAGCGGGTACTACAATGAGCAGTTCTTC. Translating it yields CTSSQGETSGYYNEQFF.

V gene TRBV28 combines with J gene TRBJ1-2; D unresolved. CDR1 and CDR2 from the germline V gene are MDHEN and SYDVKM. Trimming removed 6 bases at V and 4 bases at J, with 12 bases between. The CDR3 consists of 13 residues. CDR3 sequence (DNA): TGTGCCAGCAGCTTCAGACATACCTATGGCTACACCTTC. Amino acids: CASSFRHTYGYTF.

V usage is TRBV11-3 and J usage is TRBJ2-7; TRBD2 aligns across 8 bases. V shed 3 bases, J shed 5 bases, and the junction held 6 bases outside the gene matches. Germline lookup yields CDR1 SGHNT and CDR2 YENEEA. This CDR3 has 14 residues. This CDR3 is CASSLGREVNEQYF. CDR3 nucleotides: TGTGCCAGCAGCTTGGGGCGGGAGGTCAACGAGCAGTACTTC.

The V gene is TRBV30, the J gene TRBJ2-5; D may be TRBD2 (6 bases). Trimming took 4 bases from V and 5 from J, leaving 20 bases between them. The CDR3 length is 15 residues. Germline CDR1 and CDR2: GTSNPN and SVGIG (reference sequence). The CDR3: CAWNPGAGRRETQYF. In nucleotides, the CDR3 is TGTGCCTGGAACCCAGGCGCGGGGCGCCGGGAGACCCAGTACTTC.

The chain couples TRBV19 to TRBJ2-5; D remains ambiguous. The DNA end is a closer match to TRBJ2-7, so the J assignment may be wrong. This CDR3 contains 13 residues. Germline values: CDR1 LNHDA, CDR2 SQIVND (reference sequence). The DNA for the CDR3 is TGTGCCAGTAGTATAGAGGCAGGCTACGAGCAGTACTTC. Translating gives CASSIEAGYEQYF.